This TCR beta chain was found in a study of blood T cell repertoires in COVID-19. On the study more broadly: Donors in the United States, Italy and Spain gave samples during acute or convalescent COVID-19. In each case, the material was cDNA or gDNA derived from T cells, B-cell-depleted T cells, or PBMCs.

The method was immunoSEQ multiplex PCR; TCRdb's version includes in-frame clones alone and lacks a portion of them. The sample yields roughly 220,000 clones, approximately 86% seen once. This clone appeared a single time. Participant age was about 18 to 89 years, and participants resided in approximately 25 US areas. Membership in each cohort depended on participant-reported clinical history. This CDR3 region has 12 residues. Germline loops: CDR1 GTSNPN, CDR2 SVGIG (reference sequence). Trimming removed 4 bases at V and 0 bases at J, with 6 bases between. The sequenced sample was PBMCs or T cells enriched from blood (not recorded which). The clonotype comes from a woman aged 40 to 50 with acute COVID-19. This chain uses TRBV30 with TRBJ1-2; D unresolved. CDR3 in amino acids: CAWTEANYGYTF. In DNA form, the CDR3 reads TGTGCCTGGACGGAGGCTAACTATGGCTACACCTTC.